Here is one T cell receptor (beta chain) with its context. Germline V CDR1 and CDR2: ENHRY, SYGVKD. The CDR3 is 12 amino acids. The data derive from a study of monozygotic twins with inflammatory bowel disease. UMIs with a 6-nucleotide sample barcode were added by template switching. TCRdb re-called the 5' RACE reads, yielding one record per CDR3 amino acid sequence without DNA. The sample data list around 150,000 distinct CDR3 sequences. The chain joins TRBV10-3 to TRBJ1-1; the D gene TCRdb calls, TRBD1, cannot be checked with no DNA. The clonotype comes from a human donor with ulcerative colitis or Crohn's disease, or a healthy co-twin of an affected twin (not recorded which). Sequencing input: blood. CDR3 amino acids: CAISGQGDEAFF.